This T cell receptor (beta chain) was retrieved from a study of T-cell reconstitution after alpha-beta-depleted transplantation in children. The CDR3 is 16 residues long. V was cut by 0 bases and J by 4 bases, with 15 bases left in between. The germline CDR1 and CDR2 sequences are SGDLS and YYNGEE. Preparation of the TCRbeta library involved a method that used unique molecular identifiers. In TCRdb, the PCR reads were re-called with MiXCR into one record per CDR3 protein. The sample has about 480,000 distinct CDR3 sequences, 12% seen once. This specimen consisted of PBMCs from the stem cell graft donor, obtained from the stem cell graft. V usage is TRBV9 and J usage is TRBJ2-3; D is unclear. The receptor was isolated from a human donor who donated a stem cell graft to a child with combined immunodeficiency. Here the CDR3 DNA reads TGTGCCAGCAGCGTAGGGAGTGAAGCAATCCCAGATACGCAGTATTTT. This translates into CASSVGSEAIPDTQYF.